Below, 32 T cell receptor beta chains from the same sample are listed, as sequenced in a study of neurological immune-mediated disorders. From the 5' RACE reads, TCRdb called clonotypes with MiXCR, one entry per CDR3 protein. This table has 78,000 or so distinct CDR3 sequences, about 5.5% appearing once. Specimen: PBMCs. All receptors derive from a woman in her twenties or thirties with multiple sclerosis.

V is TRBV7-6 and J is TRBJ1-5; D is undetermined. This CDR3 is built from 13 residues. Germline V lookup: CDR1 SGHVS, CDR2 FNYEAQ. With 1 base removed from V and 7 bases from J, the gap between germline ends came to 8 bases. The CDR3 is CASSLGGFQPQHF. In DNA form, the CDR3 reads TGTGCCAGCAGCTTAGGAGGGTTCCAGCCCCAGCATTTT.

This clonotype occurred many times. J is TRBJ2-7 and V is TRBV5-1; D might be TRBD1 (6 bases). Germline V gene sequence: CDR1 SGHRS, CDR2 YFSETQ. V lost 4 bases and J lost 0, with 14 bases in between. This CDR3 is built from 15 residues. The CDR3 DNA is TGCGCCAGCAGCGAAGGGGGTCACGGCTCCTACGAGCAGTACTTC. Its protein is CASSEGGHGSYEQYF.

This clonotype was counted at least ten times. The chain couples TRBV7-6 to TRBJ2-1; possibly TRBD1 for D (6 bases). The V gene's germline CDR1 is SGHVS and CDR2 FNYEAQ. This CDR3 comprises 15 residues. Trimming left V 1 base short and J 7 bases short, with 14 bases between. Written as DNA, the CDR3 is TGTGCCAGCAGCTTAGGGGCAGGGGTGGAAAATGAGCAGTTCTTC. It yields the protein CASSLGAGVENEQFF.

This clonotype showed up many times. The gene calls are TRBV20-1 and TRBJ2-3; TRBD1 matches 10 bases. CDR3 length equals 16 residues. Looked up from germline, CDR1 is DFQATT and CDR2 is SNEGSKA (reference sequence). V shed 2 bases and J 2 bases; nucleotides not matched to a gene: 7. CDR3 sequence: CSARPWDRGYTDTQYF. The CDR3 DNA sequence: TGCAGTGCTAGACCTTGGGACAGGGGATACACAGATACGCAGTATTTT.

In its sample, this clonotype was seen a few times. The chain is built from TRBV7-7 and TRBJ2-2; maybe TRBD2 (6 bases). CDR1 and CDR2 (germline): SSHAT, FNYEAQ (reference sequence). Trimming took 5 bases from V and 4 from J, leaving 11 bases between them. The CDR3 spans 14 residues. CDR3 sequence reads: CASSIGTPTGELFF. DNA of the CDR3: TGTGCCAGCAGCATTGGGACTCCCACCGGGGAGCTGTTTTTT.

This clonotype has only a few counts. CDR3 nucleotide sequence: TGTGCCAGCAGCTTGGGACCTTCTAGCGGGGGCTCAGATACGCAGTATTTT. It translates to CASSLGPSSGGSDTQYF. This chain connects TRBV5-6 to TRBJ2-3, with TRBD2 matching 10 bases. V trimming: 0 bases; J trimming: 4 bases; junction bases outside the gene matches: 8. Germline values: CDR1 SGHDT, CDR2 YYEEEE. There are 17 residues in the CDR3.

This clonotype was seen ten or more times. As DNA, the CDR3 is TGCGCCAGCAGCCTCGGACTAGCGGACAATGAGCAGTTCTTC. Encoded protein: CASSLGLADNEQFF. The V gene is TRBV5-1, the J gene TRBJ2-1, with 10 bases matching TRBD2. Looked up from germline, CDR1 is SGHRS and CDR2 is YFSETQ. The trim removed 4 bases at V and 5 bases at J, leaving 3 bases unmatched. The CDR3 totals 14 residues.

In its sample, this clonotype was seen many times. The genes are TRBV29-1 and TRBJ2-7, with 9 bases lining up with TRBD2. The V gene end was trimmed by 4 bases and the J gene end by 2 bases; junction bases not matched to a gene: 3. Germline CDR1 reads SQVTM; CDR2 reads ANQGSEA. This CDR3 comprises 13 residues. CDR3 in amino acids: CSVGGLAAYEQYF. The CDR3 DNA reads as TGCAGCGTTGGGGGACTAGCTGCCTACGAGCAGTACTTC.

Ten or more counts support this clonotype. This rearrangement joins TRBV12-3 or TRBV12-4 to TRBJ2-5; D is unresolved. The CDR3 consists of 12 residues. With 5 bases removed from V and 5 bases from J, the gap between germline ends came to 9 bases. The CDR3 sequence is CASSHKWETQYF. The CDR3 bases are TGTGCCAGCAGTCATAAATGGGAGACCCAGTACTTC.

This clonotype was found a few times. The chain recombines TRBV11-2 with TRBJ2-3; the match to TRBD2 covers 8 bases. This CDR3 has 12 amino acids. Trimming removed 5 bases from V and 9 bases from J; junction bases left unmatched: 4. The V gene's germline CDR1 is SGHAT and CDR2 FQNNGV. CDR3 loop: CASSPVAGTQYF. The CDR3 region has the DNA TGTGCCAGCAGCCCGGTAGCGGGAACGCAGTATTTT. Variable domain in full (rest from reference TRBV11-2 and TRBJ2-3): EAGVAQSPRYKIIEKRQSVAFWCNPISGHATLYWYQQILGQGPKLLIQFQNNGVVDDSQLPKDRFSAERLKGVDSTLKIQPAKLEDSAVYLCASSPVAGTQYFGPGTRLTVL.

The chain links TRBV5-1 to TRBJ2-1; 12 nucleotides line up with TRBD2. The V gene's germline CDR1 is SGHRS and CDR2 YFSETQ. V shed 3 bases, J shed 0 bases, and the junction held 4 bases outside the gene matches. The CDR3 runs to 17 residues. The CDR3 here is CASSSGLAGVSYNEQFF. CDR3 sequence (DNA): TGCGCCAGCAGCTCGGGACTAGCGGGCGTCTCCTACAATGAGCAGTTCTTC.

This clonotype was detected only a few times. V is TRBV10-2 and J is TRBJ2-1, with TRBD2 matching over 10 bases. This CDR3 is 17 amino acids long. Looked up from germline, CDR1 is WSHSY and CDR2 is SAAADI. Germline trimming cut 3 bases from V and 3 bases from J; bases unmatched to any gene: 8. The CDR3 protein is CASSEVLWTSGYNEQFF. DNA for the CDR3: TGCGCCAGCAGTGAAGTGTTGTGGACTAGCGGCTACAATGAGCAGTTCTTC.

Many counts were recorded for this clonotype. This chain connects TRBV20-1 to TRBJ2-3, with no clear D. The CDR3 is 12 residues long. Trimming stripped 7 bases from V and 6 bases from J, with 14 bases between. Germline-derived CDR1 and CDR2 are DFQATT and SNEGSKA (reference sequence). Here the CDR3 DNA reads TGCAGTGGCGGCCCGGATTTGGATACGCAGTATTTT. Amino acids: CSGGPDLDTQYF.

This rearrangement joins TRBV5-1 to TRBJ1-1, with D uncertain. V shed 4 bases and J shed 9 bases, with 22 bases lying between them. CDR3 length: 15 residues. The V gene's germline CDR1 is SGHRS and CDR2 YFSETQ. CDR3 sequence reads: CASSPGIGSRDQAFF. The CDR3 bases are TGCGCCAGCAGCCCTGGAATAGGGTCCCGCGATCAAGCTTTCTTT.

This clonotype has just a few counts. V is TRBV2 and J is TRBJ1-4; D might be TRBD1 (5 bases). Trimming took 6 bases from V and 0 from J, leaving 20 bases between them. Germline CDR1 SNHLY, CDR2 FYNNEI. CDR3 size: 18 residues. CDR3 amino acids: CASRRGWRQGATNEKLFF. The CDR3, as DNA: TGTGCCAGCAGAAGGGGATGGCGGCAGGGCGCAACTAATGAAAAACTGTTTTTT.

The sample holds a few counts of this clonotype. The V and J genes are TRBV27 and TRBJ2-3; TRBD2 aligns across 11 bases. Germline V gene lookup returns CDR1 MNHEY and CDR2 SMNVEV (reference sequence). CDR3 size: 15 residues. Losses at the gene ends were 9 bases for V and 1 base for J; bases not matched to a gene: 6. The CDR3 region is CASSPTSGGTDTQYF. The CDR3 nucleotides read TGTGCCAGTTCTCCGACTAGCGGGGGCACAGATACGCAGTATTTT.

V and J are TRBV20-1 and TRBJ2-3; 9 bases map to TRBD2. Losses at the gene ends were 6 bases for V and 2 bases for J; bases not matched to a gene: 9. Germline loops: CDR1 DFQATT, CDR2 SNEGSKA (reference sequence). CDR3 size: 15 residues. The CDR3 reads CSAIQTSGPTDTQYF. In DNA form, the CDR3 reads TGCAGTGCAATTCAGACTAGCGGACCCACAGATACGCAGTATTTT.

This clonotype was seen many times. The chain combines TRBV5-1 with TRBJ2-3, with TRBD1 as a possible D gene (5 bases). Per the germline V gene, CDR1 is SGHRS and CDR2 is YFSETQ. CDR3 length: 13 amino acids. The ends were cut back, 4 bases at V and 0 bases at J, with 6 bases in the middle. As DNA, the CDR3 is TGCGCCAGCAGCAGGGGAAGCACAGATACGCAGTATTTT. This codes for CASSRGSTDTQYF.

This clonotype was picked up many times. This chain uses TRBV20-1 with TRBJ2-3, with D perhaps TRBD1 or TRBD2 (5 bases each). CDR1 and CDR2 from the germline V gene are DFQATT and SNEGSKA (reference sequence). V dropped 2 bases and J dropped 3 bases, with 15 bases sitting between them. The CDR3 covers 15 residues. The CDR3 loop reads CSARKPGRGTDTQYF. CDR3 DNA: TGCAGTGCTAGAAAACCGGGACGAGGGACAGATACGCAGTATTTT.

In this sample, this clonotype turned up many times. The chain recombines TRBV3-1 with TRBJ1-1, with TRBD1 matching 9 bases. V gave up 4 bases and J gave up 7 bases; unmatched junction bases: 4. Germline V lookup: CDR1 LGHDT, CDR2 YNNKEL (reference sequence). This CDR3 is 13 amino acids long. Here the CDR3 DNA reads TGTGCCAGCAGCCGAGACAGGGGGATTGAAGCTTTCTTT. Its translation: CASSRDRGIEAFF. Together with reference TRBV3-1 and TRBJ1-1, the CDR3 gives the full variable domain: DTAVSQTPKYLVTQMGNDKSIKCEQNLGHDTMYWYKQDSKKFLKIMFSYNNKELIINETVPNRFSPKSPDKAHLNLHINSLELGDSAVYFCASSRDRGIEAFFGQGTRLTVV.

In this sample, this clonotype turned up many times. This chain's CDR3 is CASSVGPYGYTF. CDR3 DNA sequence: TGTGCCAGCAGTGTAGGGCCCTATGGCTACACCTTC. The gene calls are TRBV2 and TRBJ1-2; D remains ambiguous. Germline values: CDR1 SNHLY, CDR2 FYNNEI. V dropped 4 bases and J dropped 4 bases, with 7 bases sitting between them. This CDR3 has 12 amino acids.

Many counts were recorded for this clonotype. The rearrangement uses TRBV14 and TRBJ2-7; 7 nucleotides agree with TRBD2. Losses at the gene ends were 6 bases for V and 6 bases for J; bases not matched to a gene: 23. This CDR3 has 18 amino acids. Per germline, CDR1 SGHDN and CDR2 FVKESK. DNA of the CDR3: TGTGCCAGCAGTCGACAAGGGTTCGGCGGGAGTGATCCATCCGAGCAGTACTTC. Protein: CASSRQGFGGSDPSEQYF.

This clonotype has more than one count but fewer than ten. This may arise from a read error, as a much more abundant clone is one base away. Because the CDR3 is missing its conserved closing phenylalanine or tryptophan, this is likely a read error. This sequence joins TRBV5-1 and TRBJ2-7; D may be TRBD2 (5 bases). Germline V gene lookup returns CDR1 SGHRS and CDR2 YFSETQ. The CDR3 spans 13 residues. V lost 4 bases and J lost 2, with 10 bases in between. The CDR3 here is CASSTNSAYEQYC. CDR3 DNA sequence: TGCGCCAGCAGCACCAATAGCGCCTACGAGCAGTACTGC.

The CDR3 here is CASSPLQESSYEQYF. CDR3 nucleotide sequence: TGTGCCAGCAGCCCACTACAGGAAAGCTCCTACGAGCAGTACTTC. J is TRBJ2-7 and V is TRBV7-8, with D tentatively TRBD1 (5 bases). CDR1 SGHVS and CDR2 FQNEAQ come from the germline V gene. This CDR3 spans 15 amino acids. V lost 5 bases, J lost 0 bases, and 14 bases lay in between.

This clonotype was seen ten or more times. The V and J genes are TRBV20-1 and TRBJ1-5; no clear D. Germline CDR1 and CDR2: DFQATT and SNEGSKA (reference sequence). The CDR3 spans 14 residues. Trimming cost V 0 bases and J 0 bases, with 6 bases left between them. Written as DNA, the CDR3 is TGCAGTGCTAGAGAGCCTTATAGCAATCAGCCCCAGCATTTT. Encoded protein: CSAREPYSNQPQHF.

This clonotype is deemed medium-sized. V usage is TRBV5-1 and J usage is TRBJ2-3; TRBD2 is a possible D gene (6 bases). Germline lookup yields CDR1 SGHRS and CDR2 YFSETQ. The CDR3 has 13 amino acids. Trimming took 2 bases from V and 5 from J, leaving 9 bases between them. The CDR3 nucleotides are TGCGCCAGCAGCTTTCCGGGGGAAGATACGCAGTATTTT. Its protein is CASSFPGEDTQYF.

This clonotype was found many times. The chain couples TRBV29-1 to TRBJ1-1, with D maybe TRBD1 (6 bases). The germline V gene encodes CDR1 SQVTM and CDR2 ANQGSEA. The CDR3 consists of 17 residues. The V gene lost 0 bases and the J gene lost 4 bases, with 21 bases spanning the gap. The CDR3 nucleotides read TGCAGCGTTGAAGATCTAGGGCGCCTGCAAGGGGGCACTGAAGCTTTCTTT. This gives the protein CSVEDLGRLQGGTEAFF.

This clonotype appeared many times. J is TRBJ2-5 and V is TRBV18; D uncertain. CDR1 is KGHSH, CDR2 LQKENI, per germline. CDR3 size: 13 residues. Trimming took off 0 bases at V and 4 bases at J, with 6 bases between the two ends. CDR3 loop: CASSPPIRETQYF. CDR3 DNA: TGTGCCAGCTCACCACCGATAAGAGAGACCCAGTACTTC.

This rearrangement joins TRBV10-3 to TRBJ2-1; D gene unclear. Looked up from germline, CDR1 is ENHRY and CDR2 is SYGVKD. The CDR3 is 16 residues long. V was shortened by 10 bases and J by 4 bases, with 23 bases between the two germline ends. In DNA, the CDR3 is TGTGCCACCCGCTTTAGAGGCCCCCCACTGTACAATGAGCAGTTCTTC. Its translation: CATRFRGPPLYNEQFF.

This sequence joins TRBV6-2 or TRBV6-3 and TRBJ2-5, with TRBD1 matching over 9 bases. The junction had 5 bases not matched to a gene; V was cut back by 4 bases and J by 5 bases. CDR1 is MNHEY and CDR2 is SVGEGT in the germline V gene. This CDR3 is built from 14 residues. CDR3 DNA: TGTGCCAGCAGTTTCGGGACAGGGCGGGAGACCCAGTACTTC. It encodes CASSFGTGRETQYF.

This clonotype appeared a few times. In nucleotides, the CDR3 is TGTGCCAGCAACCCCGGGACAGGGGGTTATCAGCCCCAGCATTTT. Translated: CASNPGTGGYQPQHF. This chain links TRBV6-1 with TRBJ1-5; TRBD1 aligns across 11 bases. CDR1 is MNHNS, CDR2 SASEGT, per germline. V lost 7 bases to trimming and J lost 5 bases; unmatched junction nucleotides: 7. The CDR3 is 15 amino acids.

This clonotype was recorded many times. The chain carries TRBV18 and TRBJ1-1; TRBD1 is a possible D gene (6 bases). Trimming removed 3 bases from V and 0 bases from J, with 8 bases in between. The length of the CDR3 is 14 residues. Germline assignment: CDR1 KGHSH and CDR2 LQKENI. CDR3 sequence: CASSPAGVNTEAFF. CDR3 sequence (DNA): TGTGCCAGCTCACCTGCAGGGGTGAACACTGAAGCTTTCTTT.